A single sample gave rise to the 5 T cell receptor beta chains below, sequenced in a study of blood T cell repertoires in COVID-19. Assay: immunoSEQ multiplex PCR; the TCRdb copy retains only in-frame clones and omits some. The repertoire consists of some 250,000 clones, with around 82% occurring once and the leading ten covering 5% to 6%. Sequencing was performed on peripheral blood. Receptor source: an elderly man with acute or convalescent COVID-19.

The gene calls are TRBV19 and TRBJ2-1; 8 bases line up with TRBD2. Unmatched junction bases numbered 9, after V lost 5 bases and J lost 0 bases. This CDR3 has 17 residues. CDR1 and CDR2 (germline): LNHDA, SQIVND (reference sequence). CDR3 sequence: CASSVTSVVSSYNEQFF. The CDR3 DNA is TGTGCCAGTAGTGTGACTAGCGTTGTGTCCTCCTACAATGAGCAGTTCTTC. Supplemented by reference TRBV19 and TRBJ2-1, the full variable domain reads DGGITQSPKYLFRKEGQNVTLSCEQNLNHDAMYWYRQDPGQGLRLIYYSQIVNDFQKGDIAEGYSVSREKKESFPLTVTSAQKNPTAFYLCASSVTSVVSSYNEQFFGPGTRLTVL.

This clone was recorded only once. The conserved final phenylalanine or tryptophan is absent from the CDR3, which likely points to a read error. No DNA is shown, since the ends of the CDR3 on it are uncertain; the CDR3 is the one TCRdb lists. The CDR3 loop is CASSELTTTPLTD. The chain carries TRBV6-1 and TRBJ2-7; TRBD2, the table's D call, lacks a check against the DNA. Germline V CDR1 and CDR2: MNHNS, SASEGT. The CDR3 has 13 amino acids, counting both end residues.

The rearrangement links TRBV7-3 to TRBJ2-3, with 12 nucleotides matching TRBD2. From germline, CDR1 is SGHTA and CDR2 FQGTGA. The CDR3 totals 15 residues. V shed 4 bases, J shed 7 bases, and the junction held 6 bases outside the gene matches. The CDR3, as DNA: TGTGCCAGCAGCTCCCGGACTAGCGGGATTAATACGCAGTATTTT. Translation gives CASSSRTSGINTQYF.

This clone was seen once. This rearrangement joins TRBV6-5 to TRBJ2-2, with D perhaps TRBD1 (6 bases). This CDR3 is 15 amino acids long. Germline loops: CDR1 MNHEY, CDR2 SVGAGI. Trimming pared 5 bases from V and 0 bases from J, leaving 10 bases between. The CDR3 DNA follows: TGTGCCAGCAGTCCCGGGACAACGAACACCGGGGAGCTGTTTTTT. Amino acids: CASSPGTTNTGELFF.

The V gene is TRBV11-2, the J gene TRBJ2-7; the D gene is possibly TRBD1 (6 bases). The germline gives CDR1 SGHAT, CDR2 FQNNGV. V lost 1 base and J 6 bases, leaving 10 bases between the germline ends. This CDR3 is built from 13 residues. CDR3 nucleotides: TGTGCCAGCAGCTTAGGCAGGGGTGTCGAGCAGTACTTC. The encoded protein is CASSLGRGVEQYF.